This TCR beta chain was recorded in a study of T cell responses to AZD1222 COVID-19 vaccine. TCRdb's table, derived via immunoSEQ multiplex PCR, lists solely in-frame clones and lacks some. Of around 160,000 clones detected, approximately 91% appear once; the ten largest clones hold around 6%. Findings and caveats of the study: Donors, mostly white British, included more females; clonal diversity was possibly underestimated.

Concerning this clone itself: The antigen remains undetermined.

Germline loops: CDR1 MDHEN, CDR2 SYDVKM. The ends lost 8 bases at V and 5 bases at J; junction bases unmatched: 8. The CDR3 sequence is 14 residues long. The sample consisted of peripheral blood, taken on day 0 of AZD1222 vaccination. The origin of this receptor is an adult in good health. V gene TRBV28 combines with J gene TRBJ2-1; the match to TRBD2 covers 8 bases. CDR3 DNA: TGTGCCAGCTCAAGTAGCGGGGTTGACAATGAGCAGTTCTTC. This codes for CASSSSGVDNEQFF.